These 25 T cell receptor beta chains were sequenced from one sample in a study of cytomegalovirus exposure and HLA in healthy donors. A multiplex PCR was run with 60 Vbeta primers and 13 Jbeta primers. Some clones are missing from TCRdb's copy, which holds only in-frame ones; the method was immunoSEQ multiplex PCR. Altogether approximately 150,000 clones are present, 80% to 85% being singletons, with the ten largest covering roughly 3.5%. The sequenced sample consisted of PBMCs. The receptors were gathered from a male donor in good health and CMV-seronegative.

The V call is TRBV5-6, the J call TRBJ1-6; 7 bases map to TRBD1. Per the germline V gene, CDR1 is SGHDT and CDR2 is YYEEEE. The CDR3 sequence is 15 residues long. J lost 7 bases, V lost 0 bases, and 4 bases had no gene match. CDR3 region: CASSLVQGRNSPLHF. DNA for the CDR3: TGTGCCAGCAGCTTGGTACAGGGGCGGAATTCACCCCTCCACTTT. The whole variable domain, remainder taken from reference TRBV5-6 and TRBJ1-6, is DAGVTQSPTHLIKTRGQQVTLRCSPKSGHDTVSWYQQALGQGPQFIFQYYEEEERQRGNFPDRFSGHQFPNYSSELNVNALLLGDSALYLCASSLVQGRNSPLHFGNGTRLTVT.

The chain recombines TRBV10-1 with TRBJ2-7; D is perhaps TRBD1 (5 bases). CDR1 and CDR2 (germline): WNHNN, SYGVQD (reference sequence). This CDR3 spans 16 amino acids. Trimming removed 4 bases at V and 2 bases at J, with 18 bases between. CDR3 nucleotide sequence: TGCGCCAGCAGTGTAACAATGGGCAGGACAACCTACGAGCAGTACTTC. It encodes CASSVTMGRTTYEQYF.

V is TRBV6-6 and J is TRBJ2-3; TRBD1 matches at 11 bases. V shed 5 bases and J 7 bases; nucleotides not matched to a gene: 8. The CDR3 spans 15 residues. Germline V gene lookup returns CDR1 MNHNY and CDR2 SVGAGI (reference sequence). Written as DNA, the CDR3 is TGTGCCAGCAGTCCCTGGACAGGGGGCCAGTATACGCAGTATTTT. Its protein is CASSPWTGGQYTQYF.

The sample holds a few counts of this clone. CDR3 protein: CASSLFAGELFF. The CDR3 DNA follows: TGCGCCAGCAGCTTGTTCGCCGGGGAGCTGTTTTTT. V usage is TRBV5-1 and J usage is TRBJ2-2; D gene unclear. Trimming stripped 1 base from V and 6 bases from J, with 4 bases between. Germline V gene sequence: CDR1 SGHRS, CDR2 YFSETQ. The CDR3 is 12 residues long.

The rearrangement uses TRBV19 and TRBJ1-5; D is unclear. The germline V and J ends were trimmed by 4 bases and 4 bases, with 11 bases remaining between them. This CDR3 comprises 14 residues. CDR1 and CDR2 from the germline V gene are LNHDA and SQIVND (reference sequence). CDR3: CASSTRSGNQPQHF. Here the CDR3 DNA reads TGTGCCAGTAGTACACGGAGTGGGAATCAGCCCCAGCATTTT.

The rearrangement uses TRBV5-1 and TRBJ1-2; D might be TRBD1 (6 bases). This CDR3 has 15 residues. The V and J ends lost 0 bases and 4 bases respectively, with 13 bases between them. Germline assignment: CDR1 SGHRS and CDR2 YFSETQ. DNA for the CDR3: TGCGCCAGCAGCTTGGATGGGGGCCACGCCTATGGCTACACCTTC. Translating it yields CASSLDGGHAYGYTF.

This clone was counted only a few times. The chain carries TRBV27 and TRBJ2-3; 8 nucleotides agree with TRBD2. Germline V lookup: CDR1 MNHEY, CDR2 SMNVEV (reference sequence). V shed 4 bases and J 3 bases; nucleotides not matched to a gene: 3. The CDR3 has 14 residues. The CDR3 region is CASSSTSETDTQYF. The CDR3 region has the DNA TGTGCCAGCAGTTCGACTAGCGAGACAGATACGCAGTATTTT.

The chain combines TRBV7-9 with TRBJ2-3; D possibly corresponds to TRBD2 (6 bases). CDR1 and CDR2 from the germline V gene are SEHNR and FQNEAQ (reference sequence). The V end lost 5 bases, the J end lost 4 bases, and 16 bases lay between the germline ends. This CDR3 spans 15 amino acids. CDR3 in DNA: TGTGCCAGCAGCCTATTAGCTGGAGGGGCAGATACGCAGTATTTT. Protein: CASSLLAGGADTQYF.

The chain uses TRBV2 and TRBJ2-7, with 8 bases lining up with TRBD1. V gave up 0 bases and J gave up 4 bases; unmatched junction bases: 14. This CDR3 has 18 amino acids. Looked up from germline, CDR1 is SNHLY and CDR2 is FYNNEI. The CDR3 DNA follows: TGTGCCAGCAGTGAAGCCGGACAGGGAGTTCTTCTGGGGTACGAGCAGTACTTC. Translation: CASSEAGQGVLLGYEQYF.

The J gene is TRBJ2-3, the V gene TRBV4-2, with 10 bases matching TRBD1. The CDR3 sequence is 18 residues long. Germline values: CDR1 LGHNA, CDR2 YNFKEQ. The V and J ends lost 1 base and 4 bases, in that order; junction bases with no gene match: 11. The CDR3 sequence is CASSQGGSGQGFPDTQYF. CDR3 sequence (DNA): TGTGCCAGCAGCCAAGGGGGGTCGGGACAGGGGTTTCCAGATACGCAGTATTTT.

This chain links TRBV27 with TRBJ1-1, with TRBD1 as a possible D gene (5 bases). Germline V CDR1 and CDR2: MNHEY, SMNVEV (reference sequence). Trimming stripped 2 bases from V and 0 bases from J, with 10 bases between. The CDR3 contains 15 residues. In DNA form, the CDR3 reads TGTGCCAGCAGTTTAGCGGGGACCCTGAACACTGAAGCTTTCTTT. Amino acid sequence: CASSLAGTLNTEAFF.

The chain joins TRBV6-5 to TRBJ1-1, with unresolved D. The V end lost 2 bases, the J end lost 2 bases, and 6 bases lay between the germline ends. CDR1 and CDR2 from the germline V gene are MNHEY and SVGAGI. The CDR3 runs 13 residues. CDR3 DNA: TGTGCCAGCAGTTACGAGAGTAACACTGAAGCTTTCTTT. This translates into CASSYESNTEAFF.

The rearrangement uses TRBV19 and TRBJ2-1; TRBD2 matches 10 bases. The CDR3 has 15 amino acids. Per the germline V gene, CDR1 is LNHDA and CDR2 is SQIVND (reference sequence). V was clipped by 7 bases and J by 4 bases; unmatched bases: 7. The CDR3 coding sequence is TGTGCCAGTACCCTAATAGCGGGAGGATACAATGAGCAGTTCTTC. It yields the protein CASTLIAGGYNEQFF.

V gene TRBV28 combines with J gene TRBJ1-1; 11 bases fit TRBD1. V was pared by 5 bases and J by 4 bases, with 6 bases of the junction left unmatched. Germline assignment: CDR1 MDHEN and CDR2 SYDVKM. The CDR3 has 15 amino acids. CDR3 region: CASSTGQGASTEAFF. The CDR3, as DNA: TGTGCCAGCAGTACAGGACAGGGGGCGAGCACTGAAGCTTTCTTT. The full variable domain, its missing parts supplied by reference TRBV28 and TRBJ1-1, is DVKVTQSSRYLVKRTGEKVFLECVQDMDHENMFWYRQDPGLGLRLIYFSYDVKMKEKGDIPEGYSVSREKKERFSLILESASTNQTSMYLCASSTGQGASTEAFFGQGTRLTVV.

The V call is TRBV11-1, the J call TRBJ1-1, with D possibly matching TRBD1 (6 bases). Trimming left V 4 bases short and J 2 bases short, with 14 bases between. CDR3 length: 15 residues. CDR1 SGHAT and CDR2 FQDESV come from the germline V gene (reference sequence). The DNA for the CDR3 is TGTGCCAGCAGCTCCTCCGGGACAAGAAACACTGAAGCTTTCTTT. Its protein is CASSSSGTRNTEAFF.

The CDR3 bases are TGTGCCAGCAGCTTAAGTCAGGGCTCCTATGGCTACACCTTC. Amino acids: CASSLSQGSYGYTF. This chain uses TRBV7-9 with TRBJ1-2; tentatively, D is TRBD1 (5 bases). V dropped 2 bases and J dropped 4 bases, with 11 bases sitting between them. The CDR3 totals 14 residues. CDR1 is SEHNR, CDR2 FQNEAQ, per germline (reference sequence).

Written as DNA, the CDR3 is TGTGCCAGCAGTGACATTACGAACACTGAAGCTTTCTTT. Protein sequence: CASSDITNTEAFF. This chain connects TRBV6-5 to TRBJ1-1; D uncertain. Trimming stripped 5 bases from V and 1 base from J, with 8 bases between. The length of the CDR3 is 13 residues. Germline values: CDR1 MNHEY, CDR2 SVGAGI.

The chain employs TRBV4-1 and TRBJ2-1, with 7 bases matching TRBD1. The CDR3 extends over 16 amino acids. V shed 1 base, J shed 4 bases, and the junction held 7 bases outside the gene matches. The germline V gene has CDR1 MGHRA and CDR2 YSYEKL. The CDR3 coding sequence is TGCGCCAGCAGCCAAGCTCCGGGACAGACGTACAATGAGCAGTTCTTC. This sequence encodes CASSQAPGQTYNEQFF.

V is TRBV5-1 and J is TRBJ2-5; TRBD2 agrees at 11 bases. Germline loops: CDR1 SGHRS, CDR2 YFSETQ. The length of the CDR3 is 17 residues. Trimming cost V 3 bases and J 4 bases; bases outside gene matches: 11. CDR3 DNA sequence: TGCGCCAGCAGCTCCTGGGCGACTAGCGGGGCTTCAGAGACCCAGTACTTC. As protein: CASSSWATSGASETQYF.

This CDR3 reads CASSASGSSYEQYF. The CDR3 DNA follows: TGTGCCAGCAGTGCTAGCGGGAGCTCCTACGAGCAGTACTTC. J is TRBJ2-7 and V is TRBV28, with TRBD2 matching 10 bases. Germline values: CDR1 MDHEN, CDR2 SYDVKM. The V segment lost 5 bases and the J segment 0 bases; nucleotides outside the gene matches: 1. The CDR3 length is 14 residues.

J is TRBJ2-7 and V is TRBV5-1; 13 bases fit TRBD2. This CDR3 region has 17 residues. V gave up 5 bases and J gave up 0 bases; unmatched junction bases: 8. CDR1 and CDR2 (germline): SGHRS, YFSETQ. This chain's CDR3 is CASSRTSGRQSSYEQYF. For the CDR3, the DNA is TGCGCCAGCAGTCGGACTAGCGGGAGACAAAGCTCCTACGAGCAGTACTTC.

V usage is TRBV20-1 and J usage is TRBJ2-7; the D gene is possibly TRBD2 (5 bases). Looked up from germline, CDR1 is DFQATT and CDR2 is SNEGSKA (reference sequence). CDR3 length equals 11 residues. The CDR3 loop is CSLAPSYEQYF. CDR3 DNA sequence: TGCAGCCTAGCTCCTTCCTACGAGCAGTACTTC.

The V and J genes are TRBV6-6 and TRBJ2-7, with 9 positions matching TRBD1. J lost 2 bases, V lost 5 bases, and 10 bases had no gene match. This CDR3 has 16 residues. The germline gives CDR1 MNHNY, CDR2 SVGAGI (reference sequence). CDR3 DNA sequence: TGTGCCAGCAGTATCACCGGGACAGGGTCTACCTACGAGCAGTACTTC. Translating it yields CASSITGTGSTYEQYF.

This clone turned up a few times. The rearrangement uses TRBV27 and TRBJ2-1; the D gene is possibly TRBD1 (6 bases). This CDR3 region has 15 residues. V gave up 0 bases and J gave up 7 bases, with 13 bases separating them. Looked up from germline, CDR1 is MNHEY and CDR2 is SMNVEV (reference sequence). CDR3 nucleotide sequence: TGTGCCAGCAGTTTATCAGCCGAACAGGGAAATGAGCAGTTCTTC. Protein: CASSLSAEQGNEQFF.

This clone was counted only a few times. The genes are TRBV18 and TRBJ2-5; TRBD2 agrees at 10 bases. The CDR3 runs to 15 residues. After removal of 2 bases from V and 5 bases from J, the junction contained 5 bases not matched to a gene. Germline V gene data show CDR1 as KGHSH and CDR2 as LQKENI. The CDR3: CASSPYSGGQETQYF. DNA for the CDR3: TGTGCCAGCTCACCATATAGCGGGGGGCAGGAGACCCAGTACTTC.